The rows below give T cell receptor beta chains drawn from one sample of a study of T cell repertoires in cytomegalovirus infection. These receptors are not linked to any known antigen. TCRdb analysed the reads with MiXCR anew, one entry per CDR3 protein. This sample has tens of thousands of distinct CDR3 sequences; around a fifth occur once, and the top ten carry more than 25%. Sequences were derived from CD8+ T cells from cultured PBMCs, sampled from culture after CMV antigen stimulation. The receptors derive from a human donor in good health (CMV status not recorded). Some clones in this sample may be carry-over from other donors' samples. Each CDR3 is given with its conserved first and last residue. A row's size may be missing; if present it is once, few, many or a size class.

j_gene,v_gene,abundance,CDR3aa
TRBJ2-3,TRBV6-2/TRBV6-3,few,CASSYTLGVDTQYF
TRBJ1-6,TRBV19,many,CASPGHYNSPLHF
TRBJ2-5,TRBV7-6,-,CASSLRGRETQYF
TRBJ1-1,TRBV7-8,few,CASIQDRDEAFF
TRBJ2-7,TRBV29-1,-,CSVGGNRGPSYEQYF
TRBJ1-5,TRBV12-3/TRBV12-4,few,CASSFHPALGYNQPQHF
TRBJ1-5,TRBV19,-,CASSTVNQPQHF
TRBJ1-1,TRBV12-3/TRBV12-4,many,CASSFEGAGNTEAFF
TRBJ1-5,TRBV27,many,CASSSRTKQPQHF
TRBJ2-1,TRBV20-1,-,CSARKTSGYNEQFF
TRBJ1-5,TRBV2,few,CASRDPGTGGNQPQHF
TRBJ2-1,TRBV7-2,-,CASSLVEGGREQFF
TRBJ1-1,TRBV4-2,-,CASSQSNRGMGTEAFF
TRBJ1-1,TRBV2,many,CASNGRGLETEAFF
TRBJ1-1,TRBV4-1,-,CASSAQIITEAFF
TRBJ2-5,TRBV12-3/TRBV12-4,few,CASTLAGGLETQYF
TRBJ1-1,TRBV7-9,-,CASSLEIQGPNTEAFF
TRBJ1-6,TRBV27,-,CASSLIKASLSPLHF
TRBJ2-7,TRBV20-1,-,CSARVLGTYEQYF
TRBJ2-3,TRBV7-2,few,CASTHFRDTQYF
TRBJ1-5,TRBV20-1,many,CSARNLESNQPQHF
TRBJ2-2,TRBV4-2,-,CASSQEHDRFTGELFF
TRBJ2-2,TRBV27,few,CASSRGGHTGELFF
TRBJ2-4,TRBV12-3/TRBV12-4,-,CASSYTGGDIQYF
TRBJ1-5,TRBV6-1,few,CASRPLQGALGQPQHF
TRBJ2-1,TRBV7-3,-,CASSLTDSSYNEQFF
TRBJ2-3,TRBV7-2,-,CASSHYGQGEDTQYF
TRBJ1-2,TRBV27,-,CASSLSPRDRVWGYTF
TRBJ1-3,TRBV6-1,-,CASRGTGGKYTLPSGNTIYF
TRBJ2-3,TRBV15,-,CATSTPPTRGDTQYF
TRBJ2-7,TRBV4-3,few,CASSQGAYEQYF
TRBJ1-5,TRBV7-6,-,CASSPGGGGNQPQHF
TRBJ2-5,TRBV6-1,few,CASSRQGQETQYF
TRBJ2-3,TRBV15,many,CATSNQAGGPDTQYF
TRBJ2-7,TRBV7-9,few,CASSYGSREQYF
TRBJ2-1,TRBV11-2,-,CASSPYPSAGSRDEQFF
TRBJ2-7,TRBV7-8,-,CASSLDRGNEQYF
TRBJ2-7,TRBV18,-,CASSPRDREGEQYF
TRBJ1-4,TRBV19,-,CASRPRTATNEKLFF
TRBJ1-5,TRBV7-2,few,CASSLASWQGSNQPQHF
TRBJ2-1,TRBV7-2,few,CASSSLVHRPHRDNEQFF